Listed here is a single TCR beta chain. The TCR beta CDR3 regions underwent amplification using RNA transcripts as the source. Primed by the HTBI set, a first-round RT-PCR was run on the TCR CDR3. TCRdb passed the multiplex PCR reads through MiXCR, listing each CDR3 protein once. The sample includes 350,000 or so distinct CDR3 sequences, around a sixth of them seen just once. This sample stems from a study of T cells in Graves' hyperthyroidism and ophthalmopathy. This TCR was recovered from a woman between 40 and 55 years old with Graves' ophthalmopathy. The sample taken for sequencing was blood.

The CDR3 nucleotides are TGTGCCAGCAGTTTGGATAACATGGGCAATCAGCCCCAGCATTTT. Translation: CASSLDNMGNQPQHF. This chain connects TRBV12-3 or TRBV12-4 to TRBJ1-5; no clear D. V lost 3 bases to trimming and J lost 2 bases, with 11 bases between them. The CDR3 has 15 amino acids.